These 14 T cell receptor beta chains were sequenced from one sample in a study of T cell responses to AZD1222 COVID-19 vaccine. Profiling relied on immunoSEQ multiplex PCR, and the TCRdb table lists in-frame clones only, not all of them. Of over 65,000 clones in the sample, more than 80% were seen once. Source: peripheral blood, taken on day 0 of AZD1222 vaccination. Receptor source: an adult in good health.

V and J are TRBV6-5 and TRBJ1-2, with 8 bases matching TRBD1. Losses at the gene ends were 6 bases for V and 6 bases for J; bases not matched to a gene: 9. The CDR3 totals 14 residues. Germline CDR1 is MNHEY and CDR2 is SVGAGI. CDR3 sequence: CASSGRTGMDGYTF. The CDR3 bases are TGTGCCAGCAGCGGAAGGACAGGGATGGATGGCTACACCTTC.

The chain links TRBV4-3 to TRBJ1-2; possibly TRBD1 for D (5 bases). The CDR3 loop spans 15 amino acids. The V gene lost 4 bases and the J gene lost 3 bases, with 15 bases spanning the gap. The germline V gene encodes CDR1 LGHNA and CDR2 YSLEER. The CDR3 DNA reads TGCGCCAGCAGCCTCAGGGCCTACGATGACTATGGCTACACCTTC. Its protein is CASSLRAYDDYGYTF.

This sequence joins TRBV5-1 and TRBJ2-3; tentative D call: TRBD2 (6 bases). The V end was cut by 4 bases, the J end by 2 bases, with 14 bases between. This CDR3 has 15 residues. Germline V gene sequence: CDR1 SGHRS, CDR2 YFSETQ. The DNA for the CDR3 is TGCGCCAGCAGCCCGGAGGGGCTAGCCACAGATACGCAGTATTTT. Its protein is CASSPEGLATDTQYF.

The J gene is TRBJ1-2, the V gene TRBV5-1; D might be TRBD1 (6 bases). Germline CDR1 SGHRS, CDR2 YFSETQ. Trimming took off 1 base at V and 6 bases at J, with 16 bases between the two ends. This CDR3 contains 15 residues. The DNA of the CDR3 is TGCGCCAGCAGCTTGCTAGGCAGGACAGTCGATGGCTACACCTTC. As protein: CASSLLGRTVDGYTF.

The rearrangement links TRBV6-5 to TRBJ2-4; 8 nucleotides line up with TRBD2. CDR1 is MNHEY and CDR2 is SVGAGI in the germline V gene. V shed 5 bases and J 3 bases; nucleotides not matched to a gene: 6. CDR3 length: 15 residues. For the CDR3, the DNA is TGTGCCAGCAGTCCCGGGACTAGATACAAAAACATTCAGTACTTC. This encodes CASSPGTRYKNIQYF.

The rearrangement joins TRBV19 to TRBJ1-1; 7 bases agree with TRBD1. The germline V gene has CDR1 LNHDA and CDR2 SQIVND (reference sequence). Trimming removed 3 bases from V and 2 bases from J; junction bases left unmatched: 3. CDR3 size: 14 residues. The CDR3 here is CASSIQGGNTEAFF. CDR3 nucleotides: TGTGCCAGTAGTATTCAGGGGGGTAACACTGAAGCTTTCTTT.

This CDR3 is CASHSSGGADTQYF. CDR3 nucleotides: TGTGCCAGCCATTCAAGCGGGGGGGCAGATACGCAGTATTTT. The chain recombines TRBV3-1 (or the pseudogene TRBV3-2) with TRBJ2-3, with 10 bases identical to TRBD2. Per the germline V gene, CDR1 is LGHDT and CDR2 is YNNKEL (reference sequence). Losses at the gene ends were 8 bases for V and 4 bases for J; bases not matched to a gene: 6. This CDR3 comprises 14 residues.

The chain employs TRBV6-5 and TRBJ2-2; D is possibly TRBD2 (5 bases). CDR3 length equals 14 residues. The V gene lost 5 bases and the J gene lost 5 bases, with 12 bases spanning the gap. Per germline, CDR1 MNHEY and CDR2 SVGAGI. The CDR3, as DNA: TGTGCCAGCAGTCTGAGGGAGAGGACCGGGGAGCTGTTTTTT. Encoded protein: CASSLRERTGELFF.

This clone showed up just once. This chain uses TRBV30 with TRBJ2-1; no definite D call. CDR1 is GTSNPN and CDR2 is SVGIG in the germline V gene (reference sequence). The V end was cut by 7 bases, the J end by 12 bases, with 22 bases between. CDR3 length: 13 amino acids. CDR3 sequence reads: CAYRTDTTLGQFF. The CDR3, as DNA: TGTGCCTATAGGACGGATACCACCCTGGGGCAGTTCTTC.

This chain connects TRBV9 to TRBJ2-5, with 16 positions matching TRBD2. Germline V gene data show CDR1 as SGDLS and CDR2 as YYNGEE. The CDR3 has 18 amino acids. J was trimmed by 5 bases and V by 4 bases; bases with no gene match: 11. The CDR3 here is CASSTGTSGGGLSETQYF. Written as DNA, the CDR3 is TGTGCCAGCAGCACCGGGACTAGCGGGGGGGGCCTCAGCGAGACCCAGTACTTC.

The chain combines TRBV28 with TRBJ1-4; a possible D gene is TRBD1 (6 bases). The CDR3 is 17 amino acids. Deletions cut 6 bases from V and 0 bases from J, with 17 bases between. Germline CDR1 and CDR2: MDHEN and SYDVKM. CDR3 residues: CASSSHPGAATNEKLFF. The CDR3 DNA reads TGTGCCAGCAGCTCTCACCCGGGGGCTGCAACTAATGAAAAACTGTTTTTT.

This clone was counted once. The chain couples TRBV10-3 to TRBJ1-1; 8 nucleotides align to TRBD1. V shed 7 bases and J 5 bases; nucleotides not matched to a gene: 9. The CDR3 spans 14 residues. Germline CDR1 reads ENHRY; CDR2 reads SYGVKD. The CDR3 nucleotides read TGTGCCATCACCCTGACAGGGGCGCCGACTGAAGCTTTCTTT. Translating it yields CAITLTGAPTEAFF.

The chain links TRBV18 to TRBJ1-2, with 8 nucleotides matching TRBD1. Germline V lookup: CDR1 KGHSH, CDR2 LQKENI. The CDR3 extends over 14 amino acids. V gave up 6 bases and J gave up 8 bases; unmatched junction bases: 11. The CDR3 spells CASSGQVRLGGYTF. The CDR3 DNA is TGTGCCAGCTCGGGACAGGTACGATTAGGCGGCTACACCTTC.

The V and J genes are TRBV7-6 and TRBJ2-3; 8 bases agree with TRBD1. Looked up from germline, CDR1 is SGHVS and CDR2 is FNYEAQ. The CDR3 has 16 amino acids. V dropped 4 bases and J dropped 2; count of bases not matched to a gene: 8. CDR3 sequence (DNA): TGTGCCAGCAGCTCTCGACAGGGGAGAGACACAGATACGCAGTATTTT. Protein: CASSSRQGRDTDTQYF.